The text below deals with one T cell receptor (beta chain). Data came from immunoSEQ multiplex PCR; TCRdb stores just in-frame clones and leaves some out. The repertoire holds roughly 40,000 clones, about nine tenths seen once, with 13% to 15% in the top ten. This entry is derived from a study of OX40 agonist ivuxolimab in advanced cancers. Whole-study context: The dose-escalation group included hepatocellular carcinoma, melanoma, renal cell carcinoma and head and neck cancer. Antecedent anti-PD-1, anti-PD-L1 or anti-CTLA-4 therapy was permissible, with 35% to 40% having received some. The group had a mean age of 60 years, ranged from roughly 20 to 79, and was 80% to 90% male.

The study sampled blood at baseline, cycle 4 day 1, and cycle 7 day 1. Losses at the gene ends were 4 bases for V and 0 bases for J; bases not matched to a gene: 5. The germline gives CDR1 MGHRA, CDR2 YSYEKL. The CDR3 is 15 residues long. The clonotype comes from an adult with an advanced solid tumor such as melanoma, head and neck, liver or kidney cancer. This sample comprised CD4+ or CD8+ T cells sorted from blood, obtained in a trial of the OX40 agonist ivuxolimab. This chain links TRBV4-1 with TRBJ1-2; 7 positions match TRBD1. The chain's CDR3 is CASSPRGVTNYGYTF. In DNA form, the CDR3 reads TGCGCCAGCAGCCCCAGGGGGGTTACTAACTATGGCTACACCTTC.